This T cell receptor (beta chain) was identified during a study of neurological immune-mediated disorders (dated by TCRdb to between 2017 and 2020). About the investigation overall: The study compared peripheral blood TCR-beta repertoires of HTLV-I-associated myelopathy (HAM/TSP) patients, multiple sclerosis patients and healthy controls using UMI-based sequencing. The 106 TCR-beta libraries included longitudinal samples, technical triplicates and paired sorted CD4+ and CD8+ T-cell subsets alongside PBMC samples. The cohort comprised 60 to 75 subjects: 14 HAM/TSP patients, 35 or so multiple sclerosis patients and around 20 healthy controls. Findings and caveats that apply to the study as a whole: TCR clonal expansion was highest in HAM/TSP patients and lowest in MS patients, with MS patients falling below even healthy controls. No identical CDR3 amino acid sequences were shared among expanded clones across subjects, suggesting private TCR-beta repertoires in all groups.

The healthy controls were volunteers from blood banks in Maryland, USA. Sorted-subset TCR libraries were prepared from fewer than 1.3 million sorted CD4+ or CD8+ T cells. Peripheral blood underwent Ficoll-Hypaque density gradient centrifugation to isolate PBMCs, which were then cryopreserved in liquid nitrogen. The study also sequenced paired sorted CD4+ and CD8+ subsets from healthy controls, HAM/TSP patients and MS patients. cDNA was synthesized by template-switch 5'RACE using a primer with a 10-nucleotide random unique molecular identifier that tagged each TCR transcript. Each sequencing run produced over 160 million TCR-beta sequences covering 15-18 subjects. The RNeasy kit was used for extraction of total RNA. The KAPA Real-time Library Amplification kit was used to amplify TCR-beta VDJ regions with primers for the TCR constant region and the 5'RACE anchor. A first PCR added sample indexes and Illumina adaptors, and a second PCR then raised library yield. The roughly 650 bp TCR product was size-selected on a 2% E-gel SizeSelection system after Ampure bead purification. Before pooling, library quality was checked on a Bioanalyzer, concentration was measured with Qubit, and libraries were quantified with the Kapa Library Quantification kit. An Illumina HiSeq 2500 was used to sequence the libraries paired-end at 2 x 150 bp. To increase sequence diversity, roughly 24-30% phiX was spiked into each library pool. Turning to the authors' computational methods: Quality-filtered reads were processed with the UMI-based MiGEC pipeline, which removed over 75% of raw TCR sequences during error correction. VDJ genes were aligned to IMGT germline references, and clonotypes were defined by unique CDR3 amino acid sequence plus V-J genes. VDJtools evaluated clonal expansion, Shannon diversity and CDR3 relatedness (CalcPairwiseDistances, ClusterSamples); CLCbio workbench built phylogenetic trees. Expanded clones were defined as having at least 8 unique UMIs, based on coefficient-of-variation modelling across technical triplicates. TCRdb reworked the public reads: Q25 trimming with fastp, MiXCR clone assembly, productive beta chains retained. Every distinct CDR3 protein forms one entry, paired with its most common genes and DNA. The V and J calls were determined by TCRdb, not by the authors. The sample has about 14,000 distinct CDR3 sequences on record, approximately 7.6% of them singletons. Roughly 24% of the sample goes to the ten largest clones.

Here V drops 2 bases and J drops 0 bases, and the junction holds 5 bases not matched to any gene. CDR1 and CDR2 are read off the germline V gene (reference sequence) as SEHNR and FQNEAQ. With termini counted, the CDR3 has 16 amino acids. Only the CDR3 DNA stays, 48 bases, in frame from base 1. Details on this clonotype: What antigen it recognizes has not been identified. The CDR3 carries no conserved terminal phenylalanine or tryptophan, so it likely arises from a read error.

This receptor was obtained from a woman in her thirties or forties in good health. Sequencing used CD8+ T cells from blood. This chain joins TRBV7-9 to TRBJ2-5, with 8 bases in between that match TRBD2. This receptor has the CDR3 CASSLSGSGDQETQYL. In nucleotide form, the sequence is TGTGCCAGCAGCTTAAGTGGTAGCGGGGACCAAGAGACCCAGTACTTA.